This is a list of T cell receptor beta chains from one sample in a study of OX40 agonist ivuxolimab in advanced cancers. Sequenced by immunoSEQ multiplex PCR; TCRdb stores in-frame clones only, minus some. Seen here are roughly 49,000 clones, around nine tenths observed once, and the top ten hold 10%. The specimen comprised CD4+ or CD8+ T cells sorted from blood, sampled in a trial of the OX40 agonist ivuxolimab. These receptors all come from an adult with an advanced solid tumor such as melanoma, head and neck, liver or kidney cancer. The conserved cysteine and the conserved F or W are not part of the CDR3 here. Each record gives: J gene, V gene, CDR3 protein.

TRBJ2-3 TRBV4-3 ASSQGPGAASTDTQY
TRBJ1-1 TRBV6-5 ASSYSGGRTEAF
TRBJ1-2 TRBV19 ASSIKGPYGYT
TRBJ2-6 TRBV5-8 ASSRVSRSGANVLT
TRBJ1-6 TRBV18 ASSPNRQGSPLH
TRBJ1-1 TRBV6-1 ASSQGAF
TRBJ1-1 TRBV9 ASSVGSGSTEAF
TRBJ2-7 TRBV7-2 ASSLGLAGGYYEQY
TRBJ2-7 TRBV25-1 ASGTGISYEQY
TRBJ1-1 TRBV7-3 ASSLRGPGLNTEAF